This TCR beta chain was sequenced in a study of cytomegalovirus exposure and HLA in healthy donors. Study information: T cells numbering about 179 million yielded some 110 million unique TCR beta sequences in an earlier analysis. Study-wide results and caveats: In an earlier analysis, about 87% or about 30%: the productive usage of most TCR beta V segments.

The PCR contained 60 Vbeta and 13 Jbeta primers. Assay used: immunoSEQ multiplex PCR; TCRdb lists only in-frame clones, some missing. Of roughly 150,000 clones listed, approximately 80% are singletons. A note on this clone: Its specificity is unknown.

After removal of 6 bases from V and 2 bases from J, the junction contained 5 bases not matched to a gene. Germline CDR1 reads MGHDK; CDR2 reads SYGVNS. The CDR3 runs 15 residues. The receptor was isolated from a male donor in good health and CMV-seronegative. This chain connects TRBV25-1 to TRBJ1-4, with TRBD1 identical over 8 bases. The sample comprised PBMCs. CDR3 nucleotide sequence: TGTGCCAGCAGCCGACAGGGGACCACTAATGAAAAACTGTTTTTT. Translated: CASSRQGTTNEKLFF.